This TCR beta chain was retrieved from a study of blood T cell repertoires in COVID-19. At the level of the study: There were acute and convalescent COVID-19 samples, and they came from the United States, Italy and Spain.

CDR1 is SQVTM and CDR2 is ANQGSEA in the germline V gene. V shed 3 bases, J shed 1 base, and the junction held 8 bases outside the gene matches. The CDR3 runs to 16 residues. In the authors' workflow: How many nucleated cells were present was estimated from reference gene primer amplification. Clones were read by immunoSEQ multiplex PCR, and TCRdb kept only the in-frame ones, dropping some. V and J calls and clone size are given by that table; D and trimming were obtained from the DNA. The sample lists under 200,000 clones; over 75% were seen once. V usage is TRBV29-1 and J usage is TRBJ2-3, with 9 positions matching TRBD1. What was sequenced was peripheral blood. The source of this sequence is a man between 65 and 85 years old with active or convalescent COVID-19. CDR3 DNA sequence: TGCAGCGTTGATATGGGACAGGGAACCGGCACAGATACGCAGTATTTT. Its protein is CSVDMGQGTGTDTQYF.